This T cell receptor beta chain comes out of a study of OX40 agonist ivuxolimab in advanced cancers. Study at large: Participants could have had prior anti-PD-1, anti-PD-L1 or anti-CTLA-4 therapy, and approximately 37% had some. Notes on the study in general: Expanded clones belonging to CD8+ T cells outnumbered, on average, those of CD4+. Clonal expansion among partial responders at 0.1-3.0 mg/kg ranked near the lowest.

This table comes from immunoSEQ multiplex PCR, and its TCRdb copy is limited to in-frame clones, with some not included. Of around 75,000 clones detected, just under 90% appear once; the ten largest clones hold less than 3%. This CDR3 comprises 15 residues. CDR1 and CDR2 (germline): GTSNPN, SVGIG (reference sequence). Trimming cost V 1 base and J 4 bases, with 14 bases left between them. Autoimmune disease history or systemic immunosuppression led to patients being barred. This clone has a single count. Its antigen remains unknown. The origin of this receptor is an adult with an advanced solid tumor such as melanoma, head and neck, liver or kidney cancer. The source was CD4+ or CD8+ T cells sorted from blood, collected in a trial of the OX40 agonist ivuxolimab. The V and J genes are TRBV30 and TRBJ2-1; the D gene is possibly TRBD1 (7 bases). The DNA for the CDR3 is TGTGCCTGGAGTGAGGGCAGGGGGGATTACAATGAGCAGTTCTTC. It yields the protein CAWSEGRGDYNEQFF. The full variable domain, completed using reference TRBV30 and TRBJ2-1, is SQTIHQWPATLVQPVGSPLSLECTVEGTSNPNLYWYRQAAGRGLQLLFYSVGIGQISSEVPQNLSASRPQDRQFILSSKKLLLSDSGFYLCAWSEGRGDYNEQFFGPGTRLTVL.